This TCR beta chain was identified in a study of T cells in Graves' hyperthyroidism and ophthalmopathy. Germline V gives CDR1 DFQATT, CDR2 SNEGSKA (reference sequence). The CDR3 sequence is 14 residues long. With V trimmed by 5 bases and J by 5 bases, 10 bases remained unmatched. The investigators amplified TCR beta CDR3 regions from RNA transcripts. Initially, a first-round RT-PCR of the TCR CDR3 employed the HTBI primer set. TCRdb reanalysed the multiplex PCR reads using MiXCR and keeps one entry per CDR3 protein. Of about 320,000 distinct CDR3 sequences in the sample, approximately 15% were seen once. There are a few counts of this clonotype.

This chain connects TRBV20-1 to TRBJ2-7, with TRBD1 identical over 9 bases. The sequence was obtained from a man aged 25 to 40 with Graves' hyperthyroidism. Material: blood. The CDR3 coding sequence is TGCAGTGCTCGGAGGGGGACAGGGAGGAACGAGCAGTACTTC. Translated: CSARRGTGRNEQYF.